Listed here are 14 T cell receptor beta chains from one sample, sequenced in a study of CD8 T cells in Susac syndrome. Random hexamers were used to reverse transcribe the RNA input (about 0.45 to 1 ug). TCRdb re-called the immunoSEQ multiplex PCR reads with MiXCR, one entry per CDR3 protein. The sample records some 200,000 distinct CDR3 sequences, more than 85% being singletons. Sample: CD8+ T cells from PBMCs. These receptors were obtained from a human donor with Susac syndrome.

The rearrangement joins TRBV7-2 to TRBJ2-2; D ambiguous. Germline lookup yields CDR1 SGHTA and CDR2 FQGNSA. Trimming shortened V by 7 bases and J by 3 bases, and 9 bases separated the two germline ends. The CDR3 loop spans 13 amino acids. CDR3 bases: TGTGCCAGCACCGAACAATACACCGGGGAGCTGTTTTTT. Its protein product is CASTEQYTGELFF. The full variable domain, in which reference TRBV7-2 and TRBJ2-2 provide the parts outside the CDR3, is GAGVSQSPSNKVTEKGKDVELRCDPISGHTALYWYRQSLGQGLEFLIYFQGNSAPDKSGLPSDRFSAERTGGSVSTLTIQRTQQEDSAVYLCASTEQYTGELFFGEGSRLTVL.

The gene calls are TRBV4-1 and TRBJ2-7; the D gene could be TRBD1 or TRBD2 (5 bases each). Per germline, CDR1 MGHRA and CDR2 YSYEKL. The CDR3 contains 15 residues. The germline V and J ends were trimmed by 1 base and 2 bases, with 12 bases remaining between them. The CDR3 DNA is TGCGCCAGCAGCCAAGTAGGGACCGATACCTACGAGCAGTACTTC. It is translated as CASSQVGTDTYEQYF.

This clonotype came up once. This rearrangement joins TRBV7-2 to TRBJ1-2; 7 bases line up with TRBD1. Germline CDR1 SGHTA, CDR2 FQGNSA. The CDR3 consists of 14 residues. V was pared by 3 bases and J by 2 bases, with 3 bases of the junction left unmatched. The CDR3 coding sequence is TGTGCCAGCAGCTTCCCGGGACAGAACTATGGCTACACCTTC. Its protein product is CASSFPGQNYGYTF.

CDR3 sequence reads: CSVAPGDRGQHEQFF. In DNA form, the CDR3 reads TGCAGCGTTGCCCCCGGGGACAGGGGCCAGCATGAGCAGTTCTTC. The chain joins TRBV29-1 to TRBJ2-1; 10 bases are shared with TRBD1. Unmatched junction bases numbered 11, after V lost 4 bases and J lost 8 bases. CDR1 and CDR2 from the germline V gene are SQVTM and ANQGSEA. CDR3 length: 15 residues.

This rearrangement joins TRBV20-1 to TRBJ2-7; D not resolved. The CDR3 totals 13 residues. From germline, CDR1 is DFQATT and CDR2 SNEGSKA (reference sequence). Trimming shortened V by 1 base and J by 2 bases, and 9 bases separated the two germline ends. As DNA, the CDR3 is TGCAGTGCTAGAGCCTCTTTGGCCTACGAGCAGTACTTC. Amino acid sequence: CSARASLAYEQYF.

The chain couples TRBV7-8 to TRBJ2-1, with D unclear. The CDR3 contains 14 residues. Trimming pared 3 bases from V and 6 bases from J, leaving 12 bases between. The germline CDR1 and CDR2 sequences are SGHVS and FQNEAQ. This CDR3 reads CASSFLLESNEQFF. CDR3 in DNA: TGTGCCAGCAGCTTCCTATTAGAATCCAATGAGCAGTTCTTC.

This chain joins TRBV28 and TRBJ1-5, with unresolved D. This CDR3 is built from 12 residues. Trimming removed 5 bases from V and 9 bases from J, with 11 bases in between. Germline lookup yields CDR1 MDHEN and CDR2 SYDVKM. CDR3 sequence: CASSLISVPQHF. The DNA for the CDR3 is TGTGCCAGCAGTCTGATAAGCGTGCCCCAGCATTTT.

This rearrangement joins TRBV4-1 to TRBJ1-2; D call uncertain. Trimming removed 0 bases at V and 7 bases at J, with 9 bases between. The V gene's germline CDR1 is MGHRA and CDR2 YSYEKL. This CDR3 is 13 amino acids long. As DNA, the CDR3 is TGCGCCAGCAGCCAAGATGAGCCCACTGGCTACACCTTC. Translated: CASSQDEPTGYTF.

V and J are TRBV12-3 or TRBV12-4 and TRBJ2-6, with D possibly matching TRBD2 (6 bases). V dropped 6 bases and J dropped 0 bases, with 12 bases sitting between them. The CDR3 extends over 16 amino acids. The DNA for the CDR3 is TGTGCCAGCAGGGGGGGACGGCCCTCTGGGGCCAACGTCCTGACTTTC. Translating gives CASRGGRPSGANVLTF.

The V and J genes are TRBV7-9 and TRBJ2-7, with no clear D. Germline V lookup: CDR1 SEHNR, CDR2 FQNEAQ (reference sequence). V was trimmed by 2 bases and J by 4 bases, leaving 12 bases between them. CDR3 length: 14 residues. The CDR3 DNA reads as TGTGCCAGCAGCTTAACACTGAGGAATTACGAGCAGTACTTC. Protein sequence: CASSLTLRNYEQYF.

The rearrangement uses TRBV9 and TRBJ2-7; no clear D. With 0 bases removed from V and 2 bases from J, the gap between germline ends came to 9 bases. Germline loops: CDR1 SGDLS, CDR2 YYNGEE. CDR3 length equals 14 residues. In nucleotides, the CDR3 is TGTGCCAGCAGCGTAGATAACAGTGCCTACGAGCAGTACTTC. This sequence encodes CASSVDNSAYEQYF.

The rearrangement links TRBV14 to TRBJ2-4; the D gene is possibly TRBD2 (6 bases). Trimming stripped 2 bases from V and 6 bases from J, with 8 bases between. This CDR3 comprises 13 residues. CDR1 and CDR2 from the germline V gene are SGHDN and FVKESK. CDR3 region: CASSQNGGNIQYF. For the CDR3, the DNA is TGTGCCAGCAGCCAAAACGGGGGAAACATTCAGTACTTC.

The rearrangement links TRBV24-1 to TRBJ2-5; TRBD1 matches 8 bases. V lost 3 bases and J lost 4; bases outside the gene matches: 3. The length of the CDR3 is 14 residues. From germline, CDR1 is KGHDR and CDR2 SFDVKD. This chain's CDR3 is CATSDTTGGETQYF. CDR3 nucleotides: TGTGCCACCAGTGATACCACAGGGGGAGAGACCCAGTACTTC.

CDR3 in amino acids: CASQQGPDYGYTF. CDR3 sequence (DNA): TGTGCCAGCCAACAGGGGCCGGACTATGGCTACACCTTC. The chain recombines TRBV25-1 with TRBJ1-2; 7 bases fit TRBD1. J gave up 3 bases and V 8 bases, and 6 bases lay outside the gene matches. The V gene's germline CDR1 is MGHDK and CDR2 SYGVNS. This CDR3 has 13 residues.